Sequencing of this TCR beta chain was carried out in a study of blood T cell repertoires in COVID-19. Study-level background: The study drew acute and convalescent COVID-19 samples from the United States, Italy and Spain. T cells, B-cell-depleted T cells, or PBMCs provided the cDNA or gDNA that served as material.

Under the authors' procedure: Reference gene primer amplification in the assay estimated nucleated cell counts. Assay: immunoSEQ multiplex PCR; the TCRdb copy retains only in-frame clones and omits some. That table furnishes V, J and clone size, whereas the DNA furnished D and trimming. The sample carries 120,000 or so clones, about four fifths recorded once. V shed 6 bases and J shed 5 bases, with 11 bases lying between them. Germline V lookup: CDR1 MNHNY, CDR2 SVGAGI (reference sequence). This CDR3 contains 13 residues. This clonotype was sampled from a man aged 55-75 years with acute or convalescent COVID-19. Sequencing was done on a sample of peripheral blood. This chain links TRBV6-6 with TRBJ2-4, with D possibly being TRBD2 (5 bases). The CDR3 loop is CASSPAGENIQYF. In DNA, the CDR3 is TGTGCCAGCAGCCCCGCCGGGGAAAACATTCAGTACTTC.